Listed below are T cell receptor beta chains from one sample, sequenced in a study of OX40 agonist ivuxolimab in advanced cancers. Produced via immunoSEQ multiplex PCR; TCRdb's table is partial and in-frame only. The sample lists over 60,000 clones; about 88% were seen once. The starting material was CD4+ or CD8+ T cells sorted from blood, obtained in a trial of the OX40 agonist ivuxolimab. These TCRs come from an adult with an advanced solid tumor such as melanoma, head and neck, liver or kidney cancer. The CDR3 runs from the conserved cysteine through the conserved F or W. A D gene is named only where the DNA matches it firmly. The size field is filled for only some rows; it gives once, few, many or a size class.

TRBV7-2,NA,NA,TRBJ2-2,CASRQGLLNTGELFF,TGTGCCAGCAGGCAGGGACTTTTGAACACCGGGGAGCTGTTTTTT
TRBV7-2,NA,NA,TRBJ1-2,CASSLYFKDPPRGNYGYTF,TGTGCCAGCAGCTTATATTTCAAGGACCCTCCCAGGGGAAACTATGGCTACACCTTC
TRBV5-5,TRBD2,NA,TRBJ2-7,CASSLGLAGEYEQYF,TGTGCCAGCAGCCTGGGACTAGCGGGGGAGTACGAGCAGTACTTC
TRBV10-2,NA,once,TRBJ1-2,CANWDLLLFYGYTF,TGCGCCAACTGGGACCTCCTCCTCTTCTATGGCTACACCTTC
TRBV4-1,TRBD2,NA,TRBJ2-1,CASSQLAGSGYEQFF,TGCGCCAGCAGCCAACTAGCGGGGTCTGGGTATGAGCAGTTCTTC
TRBV28,TRBD1,NA,TRBJ2-7,CASRRQGGNEQYF,TGTGCCAGCAGACGACAGGGGGGGAACGAGCAGTACTTC
TRBV18,NA,NA,TRBJ1-1,CASSPSVNTEAFF,TGTGCCAGCTCACCATCGGTGAACACTGAAGCTTTCTTT
TRBV5-4,TRBD2,NA,TRBJ2-1,CASSWEGDSGAYNEQFF,TGTGCCAGCAGCTGGGAGGGAGATTCGGGCGCCTACAATGAGCAGTTCTTC
TRBV11-3,TRBD2,NA,TRBJ2-2,CASSPRTSGGELFF,TGTGCCAGCAGCCCCCGGACTAGCGGCGGGGAGCTGTTTTTT
TRBV6-1,TRBD2,NA,TRBJ2-5,CASSGGVAGGPMETQYF,TGTGCCAGCAGTGGGGGGGTAGCGGGAGGGCCGATGGAGACCCAGTACTTC
TRBV2,NA,NA,TRBJ1-1,CASSETELGFGEAFF,TGTGCCAGCAGTGAAACGGAGTTGGGGTTTGGTGAAGCTTTCTTT
TRBV18,NA,NA,TRBJ2-3,CASSPLSVSTDTQYF,TGTGCCAGCTCACCTTTATCCGTTAGCACAGATACGCAGTATTTT
TRBV10-2,NA,NA,TRBJ1-4,CASSGTVGGEKLFF,TGCGCCAGCAGTGGGACGGTGGGGGGCGAAAAACTGTTTTTT
TRBV7-9,TRBD2,NA,TRBJ2-3,CASSSWGGELTDTQYF,TGTGCCAGCAGCTCCTGGGGGGGGGAGCTCACAGATACGCAGTATTTT
TRBV29-1,TRBD1,NA,TRBJ1-1,CGGTGITEAFF,TGCGGCGGGACAGGGATAACTGAAGCTTTCTTT
TRBV7-9,TRBD1,NA,TRBJ2-5,CASTSDRGPGETQYF,TGTGCCAGCACCTCGGACAGGGGACCTGGGGAGACCCAGTACTTC
TRBV18,NA,NA,TRBJ1-3,CASSPQEWGRSGNTIYF,TGTGCCAGCTCACCACAGGAATGGGGAAGGTCTGGAAACACCATATATTTT
TRBV2,NA,NA,TRBJ1-4,CASSRDLIRVEKLFF,TGTGCCAGCAGTCGGGACCTAATCAGAGTGGAAAAACTGTTTTTT
TRBV5-1,TRBD1,NA,TRBJ1-5,CASSATGANQPQHF,TGCGCCAGCAGCGCAACAGGGGCTAATCAGCCCCAGCATTTT
TRBV7-8,NA,NA,TRBJ1-1,CASSYIQESNTEAFF,TGTGCCAGCAGCTACATACAGGAATCGAACACTGAAGCTTTCTTT
TRBV10-2,NA,NA,TRBJ2-7,CASSEPGFAYEQYF,TGCGCCAGCAGTGAGCCAGGCTTTGCCTACGAGCAGTACTTC
TRBV5-1,TRBD2,NA,TRBJ2-1,CASSPRGLAGTNEQFF,TGCGCCAGCAGCCCACGAGGACTAGCGGGAACAAATGAGCAGTTCTTC
TRBV7-2,NA,once,TRBJ1-2,CASSQAVGGTYGYTF,TGTGCCAGCAGCCAAGCCGTGGGGGGCACCTATGGCTACACCTTC
TRBV14,TRBD2,NA,TRBJ2-5,CASSHLTSGSPKTQYF,TGTGCCAGCAGCCATCTCACTAGCGGGAGTCCTAAGACCCAGTACTTC
TRBV7-9,NA,NA,TRBJ1-4,CASSKDGGRSEKLFF,TGTGCCAGCAGCAAGGACGGCGGGAGGAGTGAAAAACTGTTTTTT
TRBV5-5,NA,NA,TRBJ2-7,CASSLLGFDEQYF,TGTGCCAGCAGCTTGTTGGGGTTCGACGAGCAGTACTTC